Listed here is a single T cell receptor beta chain. The same CDR3 is also encoded by other DNA sequences in this sample. The PCR made use of 60 Vbeta and 13 Jbeta primers. Sequencing was performed with immunoSEQ multiplex PCR; in TCRdb, only in-frame clones are kept and a portion is missing. The sample table includes about 42,000 clones. This sample was included in a study of cytomegalovirus exposure and HLA in healthy donors. With 2 bases clipped from V and 8 bases from J, the junction kept 11 bases outside the gene matches. This CDR3 is built from 14 residues. CDR1 and CDR2 (germline): GTSNPN, SVGIG (reference sequence).

The source material was PBMCs. This sequence joins TRBV30 and TRBJ1-2; 7 bases are a match to TRBD1. This clonotype was sampled from a man under 40 in good health and CMV-seronegative. CDR3 sequence: CAWSRTDRDRGYTF. In DNA, the CDR3 is TGTGCCTGGAGTCGAACCGACAGGGATCGAGGCTACACCTTC.